Below, one T cell receptor (beta chain) is given with its context. Its antigen is still unknown. The sample comes from a study of radiation and T cells in renal cell carcinoma. Looking at the study overall: Nephrectomy followed 15 Gy stereotactic body radiation by 4 weeks. Study-wide points: From baseline, blood top tumor clonotypes peaked at 2 weeks post-radiation.

Time point noted: baseline pretreatment blood. As for treatment: 15 Gy SBRT to primary tumor, nephrectomy 4 weeks later. After SBRT, blood was collected at 2 and 4 weeks, plus baseline. The tumor was a clear cell renal cell carcinoma. Data came from immunoSEQ multiplex PCR; TCRdb stores just in-frame clones and leaves some out. Of some 150,000 clones in the sample, 83% were seen once. Trimming removed 4 bases at V and 8 bases at J, with 15 bases between. There are 14 residues in the CDR3. CDR1 and CDR2 (germline): WNHNN, SYGVQD (reference sequence). This chain connects TRBV10-1 to TRBJ2-1; a possible D gene is TRBD2 (6 bases). The TCR sequence derives from a woman aged 50 to 65 with renal cell carcinoma. The sequenced sample was blood, obtained from a patient whose treatment included radiotherapy and nephrectomy. The CDR3 DNA sequence: TGCGCCAGCAGTGGGCGACTAGGGGACTATGAGCAGTTCTTC. Translated: CASSGRLGDYEQFF.